Detailed here is one T cell receptor (beta chain). Germline V lookup: CDR1 LGHNA, CDR2 YNFKEQ. The CDR3 length is 15 residues. V was shortened by 0 bases and J by 4 bases, with 12 bases between the two germline ends. This sample stems from a study of blood T cell repertoires in COVID-19. Study overall: Researchers got acute and convalescent COVID-19 samples from the United States, Italy and Spain. In each case, the material was cDNA or gDNA derived from T cells, B-cell-depleted T cells, or PBMCs.

Sequencing used immunoSEQ multiplex PCR; TCRdb keeps in-frame clones, though not all of them. The sample records 200,000 to 250,000 clones, nearly 90% being singletons. Participants spanned ages about 18 to 89 years and resided in over 20 US areas. The TCR was taken from a man aged 25 to 40 who had been exposed to COVID-19. Sequences were obtained from PBMCs or T cells enriched from blood (not recorded which). The chain is built from TRBV4-2 and TRBJ1-1; D ambiguous. The CDR3 reads CASSQDLGGSTEAFF. As DNA, the CDR3 is TGTGCCAGCAGCCAAGATCTCGGAGGGAGCACTGAAGCTTTCTTT.